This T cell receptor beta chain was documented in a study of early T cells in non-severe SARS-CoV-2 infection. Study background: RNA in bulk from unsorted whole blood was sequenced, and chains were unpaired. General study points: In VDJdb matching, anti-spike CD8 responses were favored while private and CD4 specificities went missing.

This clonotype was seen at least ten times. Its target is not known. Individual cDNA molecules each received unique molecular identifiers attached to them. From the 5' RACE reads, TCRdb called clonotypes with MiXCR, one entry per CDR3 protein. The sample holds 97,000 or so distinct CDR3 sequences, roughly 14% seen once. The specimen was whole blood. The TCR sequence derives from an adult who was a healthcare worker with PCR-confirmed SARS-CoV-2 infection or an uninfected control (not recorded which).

In DNA, the CDR3 is TGTGCCATCACTGACTCCACAGATACGCAGTATTTT. This translates into CAITDSTDTQYF. V gene TRBV10-3 combines with J gene TRBJ2-3, with D unclear. CDR1 ENHRY and CDR2 SYGVKD come from the germline V gene. The V and J ends lost 7 bases and 2 bases respectively, with 7 bases between them. This CDR3 is built from 12 residues.